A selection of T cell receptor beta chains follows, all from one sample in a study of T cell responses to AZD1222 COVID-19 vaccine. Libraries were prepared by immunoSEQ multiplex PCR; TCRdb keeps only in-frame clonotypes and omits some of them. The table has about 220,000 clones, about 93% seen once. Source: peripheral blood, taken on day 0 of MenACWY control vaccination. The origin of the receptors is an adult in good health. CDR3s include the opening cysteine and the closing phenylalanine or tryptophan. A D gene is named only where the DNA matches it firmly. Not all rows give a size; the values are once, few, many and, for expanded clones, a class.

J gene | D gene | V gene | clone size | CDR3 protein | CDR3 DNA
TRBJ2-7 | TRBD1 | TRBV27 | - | CASRSPGQGYGEQYF | TGTGCCAGCAGATCACCGGGACAGGGATATGGCGAGCAGTACTTC
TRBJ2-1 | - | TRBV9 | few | CASSVGPSPYNEQFF | TGTGCCAGCAGCGTAGGGCCTAGCCCCTACAATGAGCAGTTCTTC
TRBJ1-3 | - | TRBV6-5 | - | CASSYSGELGNTIYF | TGTGCCAGCAGTTACTCGGGGGAACTCGGAAACACCATATATTTT
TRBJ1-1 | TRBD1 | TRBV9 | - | CASSVTGVGTEAFF | TGTGCCAGCAGCGTAACAGGGGTAGGAACTGAAGCTTTCTTT
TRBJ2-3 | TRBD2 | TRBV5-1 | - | CASSLGLADGSDTQYF | TGCGCCAGCAGCCTGGGACTAGCGGATGGCTCAGATACGCAGTATTTT
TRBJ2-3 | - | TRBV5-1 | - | CASSLAARGSTDTQYF | TGCGCCAGCAGCTTGGCCGCCAGGGGAAGCACAGATACGCAGTATTTT
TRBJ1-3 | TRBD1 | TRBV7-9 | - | CASSLGTGGSGNTIYF | TGTGCCAGCAGCCTCGGGACAGGGGGATCTGGAAACACCATATATTTT
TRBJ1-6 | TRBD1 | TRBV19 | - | CASIEQGLSSPLHF | TGTGCCAGTATCGAACAGGGGTTGAGTTCACCCCTCCACTTT
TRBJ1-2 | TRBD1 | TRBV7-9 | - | CASSDRGLYGYTF | TGTGCCAGCAGCGACAGGGGGCTCTATGGCTACACCTTC
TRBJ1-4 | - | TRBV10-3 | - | CASGGGASEKLFF | TGTGCCTCCGGGGGAGGGGCTAGTGAAAAACTGTTTTTT
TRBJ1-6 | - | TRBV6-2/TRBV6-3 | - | CASSGVGNSPLHF | TGTGCCAGCAGTGGGGTTGGAAATTCACCCCTCCACTTT
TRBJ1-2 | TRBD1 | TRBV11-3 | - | CASSLALGQGNYGYTF | TGTGCCAGCAGCTTAGCCCTCGGACAGGGAAACTATGGCTACACCTTC
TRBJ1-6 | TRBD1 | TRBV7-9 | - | CASSGDRDNSPLHF | TGTGCCAGCAGCGGGGACAGGGACAATTCACCCCTCCACTTT
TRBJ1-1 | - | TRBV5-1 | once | CASSAETGLNTEAFF | TGCGCCAGCAGCGCCGAGACAGGTCTCAACACTGAAGCTTTCTTT
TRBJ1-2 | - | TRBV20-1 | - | CSASSASYGYTF | TGCAGTGCTAGTTCAGCAAGCTATGGCTACACCTTC
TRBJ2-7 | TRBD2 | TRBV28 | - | CASSLPAGGPLEQYF | TGTGCCAGCAGTCTGCCTGCGGGGGGTCCCCTCGAGCAGTACTTC
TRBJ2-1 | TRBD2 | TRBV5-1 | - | CASSLAGTRVGEQFF | TGCGCCAGCAGCTTGGCCGGGACTAGGGTGGGTGAGCAGTTCTTC
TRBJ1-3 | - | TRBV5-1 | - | CASSLRTSGNTIYF | TGCGCCAGCAGCTTACGGACCTCTGGAAACACCATATATTTT
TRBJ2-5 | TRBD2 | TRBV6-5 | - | CASSSWKGGGQETQYF | TGTGCCAGCAGTTCCTGGAAGGGCGGGGGACAAGAGACCCAGTACTTC
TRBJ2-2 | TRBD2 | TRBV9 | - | CASSPDTSGANTGELFF | TGTGCCAGCAGCCCTGACACTAGCGGAGCGAACACCGGGGAGCTGTTTTTT
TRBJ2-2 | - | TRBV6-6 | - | CASRQGTGELFF | TGTGCCAGCAGGCAAGGAACCGGGGAGCTGTTTTTT
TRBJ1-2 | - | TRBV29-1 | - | CSVEYIGPTSFGYTF | TGCAGCGTTGAATACATCGGACCTACCTCTTTTGGCTACACCTTC
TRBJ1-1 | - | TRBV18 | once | CASSPPSRPNTEAFF | TGTGCCAGCTCACCACCATCTCGGCCCAACACTGAAGCTTTCTTT
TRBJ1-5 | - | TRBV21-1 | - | CASSKAHRESNQPQHF | TGTGCCAGCAGCAAAGCGCATAGGGAGAGCAATCAGCCCCAGCATTTT
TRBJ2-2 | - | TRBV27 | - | CASSLGAGSTGELFF | TGTGCCAGCAGTTTAGGGGCGGGGTCCACCGGGGAGCTGTTTTTT
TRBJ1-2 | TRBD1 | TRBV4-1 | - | CASSQDRTGSPYGYTF | TGCGCCAGCAGCCAAGATCGGACAGGCAGTCCCTATGGCTACACCTTC
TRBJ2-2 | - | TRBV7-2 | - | CASSSYTGELFF | TGTGCCAGCAGCTCTTACACCGGGGAGCTGTTTTTT
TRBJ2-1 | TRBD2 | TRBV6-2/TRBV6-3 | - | CASSLTGGPNNEQFF | TGTGCCAGCAGTTTGACGGGGGGGCCGAACAATGAGCAGTTCTTC
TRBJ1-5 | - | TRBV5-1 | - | CASSLESNSNQPQHF | TGCGCCAGCAGCTTGGAAAGCAATAGCAATCAGCCCCAGCATTTT
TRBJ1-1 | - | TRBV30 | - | CAWRYYGGGTFF | TGTGCCTGGAGATATTATGGGGGAGGGACTTTCTTT
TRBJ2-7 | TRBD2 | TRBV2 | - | CASRTSGGGRTTEQYF | TGTGCCAGCAGGACTAGCGGGGGGGGTCGTACTACCGAGCAGTACTTC
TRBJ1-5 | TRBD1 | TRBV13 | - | CASSWRQGRGNQPQHF | TGTGCCAGCAGCTGGCGACAGGGGAGAGGCAATCAGCCCCAGCATTTT
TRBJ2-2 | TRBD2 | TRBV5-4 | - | CASSLSASGVTGELFF | TGTGCCAGCAGCTTATCGGCTAGCGGGGTCACCGGGGAGCTGTTTTTT
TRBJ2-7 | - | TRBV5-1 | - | CASSPDRTASYEQYF | TGCGCCAGCAGCCCTGACCGGACGGCATCCTACGAGCAGTACTTC
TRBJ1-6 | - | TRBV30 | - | CAWSVGGSYNSPLHF | TGTGCCTGGAGTGTCGGGGGCTCCTATAATTCACCCCTCCACTTT
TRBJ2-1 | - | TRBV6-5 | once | CASNSGYSYNEQFF | TGTGCCAGCAATTCCGGGTACTCCTACAATGAGCAGTTCTTC
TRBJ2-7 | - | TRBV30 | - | CAWSSGIGEQYF | TGTGCCTGGAGTTCAGGGATAGGCGAGCAGTACTTC